Listed below are T cell receptor beta chains from one sample, sequenced in a study of human T cells and chemical hapten exposure. MiXCR was run by TCRdb on the RACE reads, yielding one entry per CDR3 protein. The sample has 65,000 to 80,000 distinct CDR3 sequences, roughly 8.6% seen once. Source material: whole blood. The receptors stem from a male donor in good health. Some clones in this sample may be carry-over from other donors' samples. Each CDR3 is given with its conserved first and last residue. Fields, in order: CDR3 DNA, CDR3 protein, J gene, CDR3 length, clone size, D gene, V gene. D genes are given only for firm matches. The size entry is marked missing in some rows and otherwise reads once, few, many or a size class.

DNA: TGCAGTGCTAGAGAACCCGCAAACACTGAAGCTTTCTTT
CDR3: CSAREPANTEAFF
J: TRBJ1-1
length: 13
size: NA
D: NA
V: TRBV20-1

DNA: TGTGCCAGCAGGAACAGGGGATCGGGTGAAGCTTTCTTT
CDR3: CASRNRGSGEAFF
J: TRBJ1-1
length: 13
size: NA
D: TRBD1
V: TRBV12-3/TRBV12-4

DNA: TGTGCCAGCAAAAGGGGGTTGGCCCGAAATGAAAAACTGTTTTTT
CDR3: CASKRGLARNEKLFF
J: TRBJ1-4
length: 15
size: many
D: NA
V: TRBV6-5

DNA: TGCGCCAGCAGCTTTCAGGGGGCTCAAGAGACCCAGTACTTC
CDR3: CASSFQGAQETQYF
J: TRBJ2-5
length: 14
size: NA
D: TRBD1
V: TRBV5-1

DNA: TGTGCCAGCAGCCTTAGCGGGAGAATAGATACGCAGTATTTT
CDR3: CASSLSGRIDTQYF
J: TRBJ2-3
length: 14
size: few
D: TRBD2
V: TRBV14

DNA: TGTGCCAGCAGTTACGGGGCTAGCACAGATACGCAGTATTTT
CDR3: CASSYGASTDTQYF
J: TRBJ2-3
length: 14
size: few
D: NA
V: TRBV6-2/TRBV6-3

DNA: TGCAGCGTTGATGACGGATTGAACACTGAAGCTTTCTTT
CDR3: CSVDDGLNTEAFF
J: TRBJ1-1
length: 13
size: few
D: NA
V: TRBV29-1

DNA: TGTGCCAGCAGTTCGGACTGGGCCTACGAGCAGTACTTC
CDR3: CASSSDWAYEQYF
J: TRBJ2-7
length: 13
size: few
D: NA
V: TRBV6-2/TRBV6-3

DNA: TGTGCCAGCAGTTTGCACGGAACAACTAATGAAAAACTGTTTTTT
CDR3: CASSLHGTTNEKLFF
J: TRBJ1-4
length: 15
size: NA
D: NA
V: TRBV12-3/TRBV12-4

DNA: TGTGCCAGCAGTTGGGGGGGACGGCGACTGGAAGAGACCCAGTACTTC
CDR3: CASSWGGRRLEETQYF
J: TRBJ2-5
length: 16
size: NA
D: TRBD2
V: TRBV12-3/TRBV12-4

DNA: TGTGCCAGCAGGACGGGTGGCACTGAAGCTTTCTTT
CDR3: CASRTGGTEAFF
J: TRBJ1-1
length: 12
size: NA
D: NA
V: TRBV6-5

DNA: TGTGCCAGCAGCCAGTCAGAGGGTCCCTATAGCAATCAGCCCCAGCATTTT
CDR3: CASSQSEGPYSNQPQHF
J: TRBJ1-5
length: 17
size: many
D: NA
V: TRBV3-1

DNA: TGTGCCAGCAGCTTGGGACTAGCGGGGGTCGAGCAGTACTTC
CDR3: CASSLGLAGVEQYF
J: TRBJ2-7
length: 14
size: few
D: TRBD2
V: TRBV7-2

DNA: TGTGCCAGCAGGGCCGCTAGTGAAGATACGCAGTATTTT
CDR3: CASRAASEDTQYF
J: TRBJ2-3
length: 13
size: few
D: NA
V: TRBV7-9

DNA: TGTGCCAGCAGTCCCCTTTTGGGGGCCTCCTACAATGAGCAGTTCTTC
CDR3: CASSPLLGASYNEQFF
J: TRBJ2-1
length: 16
size: few
D: NA
V: TRBV12-3/TRBV12-4

DNA: TGCAGTGCTTACGCCGGGACAGGGGCCTACGAGCAGTACTTC
CDR3: CSAYAGTGAYEQYF
J: TRBJ2-7
length: 14
size: few
D: TRBD1
V: TRBV20-1

DNA: TGTGCCAGCAGCCCGTCACTAGATTTTTTGGATACGCAGTATTTT
CDR3: CASSPSLDFLDTQYF
J: TRBJ2-3
length: 15
size: NA
D: NA
V: TRBV7-2

DNA: TGTGCCAGCAGCAAGCATCCACAGATTGATTACACAGATACGCAGTATTTT
CDR3: CASSKHPQIDYTDTQYF
J: TRBJ2-3
length: 17
size: once
D: NA
V: TRBV14

DNA: TGCGCCAGCAGCTTGGAGACAATCAGCGGGGAGACCCAGTACTTC
CDR3: CASSLETISGETQYF
J: TRBJ2-5
length: 15
size: few
D: NA
V: TRBV5-1

DNA: TGTGCCAGCACCATGAGTCGGAACTATGGCTACACCTTC
CDR3: CASTMSRNYGYTF
J: TRBJ1-2
length: 13
size: many
D: NA
V: TRBV7-9

DNA: TGTGCCAGCAGCCCACCCCTCCCCGTACCTAATGAAAAACTGTTTTTT
CDR3: CASSPPLPVPNEKLFF
J: TRBJ1-4
length: 16
size: NA
D: NA
V: TRBV11-2

DNA: TGTGCCAGCAGCAGACTCGTGGACACTGAAGCTTTCTTT
CDR3: CASSRLVDTEAFF
J: TRBJ1-1
length: 13
size: NA
D: NA
V: TRBV2

DNA: TGTGCCAGCAGTTTTAGCGGGAGCTCCTCCTACAATGAGCAGTTCTTC
CDR3: CASSFSGSSSYNEQFF
J: TRBJ2-1
length: 16
size: few
D: TRBD2
V: TRBV27

DNA: TGTGCCAGTCTCTTCGCGGGGGGGTCCTCCTACAATGAGCAGTTCTTC
CDR3: CASLFAGGSSYNEQFF
J: TRBJ2-1
length: 16
size: few
D: TRBD2
V: TRBV6-1

DNA: TGTGCCAGCAGCGAGCAGACAGAACAGGGACGCGAGCAGTACTTC
CDR3: CASSEQTEQGREQYF
J: TRBJ2-7
length: 15
size: many
D: NA
V: TRBV21-1

DNA: TGTGCCAGCAGTCCTAGACAGGGGGCGAACACTGAAGCTTTCTTT
CDR3: CASSPRQGANTEAFF
J: TRBJ1-1
length: 15
size: NA
D: TRBD1
V: TRBV12-3/TRBV12-4